This entry is about one T cell receptor (beta chain). This sample was included in a study of blood T cell repertoires in COVID-19. Study information: COVID-19 samples collected from the United States, Italy and Spain covered acute and convalescent phases. PBMCs, B-cell-depleted T cells, or T cells provided the cDNA or gDNA that made up the material.

This CDR3 has 16 amino acids. CDR1 is LGHDT, CDR2 YNNKEL, per germline (reference sequence). The V and J ends lost 4 bases and 3 bases, in that order; junction bases with no gene match: 6. In the authors' methods: Estimation of nucleated cell counts was performed using reference gene primer amplification. The protocol was immunoSEQ multiplex PCR, while the TCRdb copy is restricted to in-frame clones and leaves out a portion. V, J and clone size are taken as reported in that table, and D and trimming were inferred from the DNA itself. The sample has 75,000 to 90,000 clones; approximately 86% are singletons.

The sequencing input was peripheral blood. This clonotype was obtained from an elderly man with active or convalescent COVID-19. The rearrangement links TRBV3-1 (or the pseudogene TRBV3-2) to TRBJ2-6; 7 bases map to TRBD1. The chain's CDR3 is CASSLGQVGGANVLTF. In nucleotides, the CDR3 is TGTGCCAGCAGCCTAGGACAGGTTGGTGGGGCCAACGTCCTGACTTTC.